The 23 T cell receptor beta chains below were found in one sample sequenced in a study of shared clonotypes between healthy human individuals. Profiled with immunoSEQ multiplex PCR; TCRdb holds only in-frame clones, not every one. The data show roughly 2.4 million clones, about 94% seen once. Sequencing input: naive CD4+ T cells sorted from blood. The subset here: CD45RA+ positively selected. These receptors all come from a man aged 18 to 35 in good health.

The chain recombines TRBV4-3 with TRBJ2-7; D might be TRBD1 or TRBD2, each matching 5 bases. CDR1 is LGHNA and CDR2 is YSLEER in the germline V gene. V was clipped by 0 bases and J by 0 bases, with 12 bases between them. The CDR3 extends over 16 amino acids. The CDR3 sequence: CASSQDRGGSSYEQYF. DNA of the CDR3: TGCGCCAGCAGCCAAGATCGTGGGGGAAGCTCCTACGAGCAGTACTTC.

This clone was detected a few times. The genes are TRBV25-1 and TRBJ1-2; 7 nucleotides align to TRBD1. The trim removed 10 bases at V and 5 bases at J, leaving 16 bases unmatched. Germline V gene sequence: CDR1 MGHDK, CDR2 SYGVNS. The CDR3 runs 15 residues. CDR3 sequence (DNA): TGTGCCACCAGGGCCACTTCGGGACAGAATTATGGCTACACCTTC. Translation: CATRATSGQNYGYTF.

This sequence joins TRBV2 and TRBJ2-7, with TRBD2 identical over 9 bases. This CDR3 spans 14 amino acids. Germline V gene sequence: CDR1 SNHLY, CDR2 FYNNEI. V lost 1 base and J lost 6; bases outside the gene matches: 4. CDR3 residues: CASSEGLAAREQYF. The CDR3 nucleotides read TGTGCCAGCAGTGAAGGACTAGCGGCGCGCGAGCAGTACTTC.

The genes are TRBV21-1 and TRBJ1-5; TRBD1 is the table's D call and was not checked against the DNA. TRBV21-1 has pseudogene status. This CDR3 is built from 14 residues. The CDR3 here is CASRPTGRNQPQHF. The CDR3 DNA reads TGTGCCAGCCGACCGACAGGGCGAAATCAGCCCCAGCATTTT.

The V call is TRBV18, the J call TRBJ1-2, with TRBD1 identical over 9 bases. The CDR3 has 16 amino acids. The V gene's germline CDR1 is KGHSH and CDR2 LQKENI. V dropped 3 bases and J dropped 3; count of bases not matched to a gene: 8. CDR3 in amino acids: CASSPLGQGKDYGYTF. As DNA, the CDR3 is TGTGCCAGCTCACCTCTGGGACAGGGTAAAGACTATGGCTACACCTTC.

This sequence joins TRBV5-4 and TRBJ2-5, with 15 bases aligning to TRBD2. The V segment lost 4 bases and the J segment 1 base; nucleotides outside the gene matches: 2. The CDR3 consists of 16 residues. The germline gives CDR1 SGHNT, CDR2 YYREEE (reference sequence). The CDR3 loop reads CASSAGLAGGQETQYF. CDR3 nucleotide sequence: TGTGCCAGCAGCGCGGGACTAGCGGGAGGCCAAGAGACCCAGTACTTC. Drawing the rest from reference TRBV5-4 and TRBJ2-5, the complete variable domain is ETGVTQSPTHLIKTRGQQVTLRCSSQSGHNTVSWYQQALGQGPQFIFQYYREEENGRGNFPPRFSGLQFPNYSSELNVNALELDDSALYLCASSAGLAGGQETQYFGPGTRLLVL.

This clone has only one observation. The chain joins TRBV19 to TRBJ2-7; D possibly matches TRBD1 or TRBD2 (6 bases each). CDR1 is LNHDA, CDR2 SQIVND, per germline (reference sequence). V gave up 4 bases and J gave up 3 bases, with 19 bases separating them. This CDR3 is 16 amino acids long. CDR3 DNA: TGTGCCAGTAGTAATGAGGGGGGACGGAGCGTCTACGAGCAGTACTTC. This gives the protein CASSNEGGRSVYEQYF.

The V gene is TRBV5-1, the J gene TRBJ1-1; 7 positions match TRBD1. Germline V gene sequence: CDR1 SGHRS, CDR2 YFSETQ. J gave up 0 bases and V 4 bases, and 6 bases lay outside the gene matches. The CDR3 is 15 residues long. In nucleotides, the CDR3 is TGCGCCAGCAGCACCCTACAGGGGATGAACACTGAAGCTTTCTTT. Residues: CASSTLQGMNTEAFF.

This sequence joins TRBV7-2 and TRBJ2-1; TRBD2 aligns across 11 bases. The CDR3 extends over 16 amino acids. Per germline, CDR1 SGHTA and CDR2 FQGNSA. Trimming removed 5 bases from V and 10 bases from J; junction bases left unmatched: 13. CDR3 nucleotide sequence: TGTGCCAGCAGCCCAACCGTACTAGCGGGAGTAGGGGAGCAGTTCTTC. Its protein product is CASSPTVLAGVGEQFF. Filled out from reference TRBV7-2 and TRBJ2-1, the complete variable domain reads GAGVSQSPSNKVTEKGKDVELRCDPISGHTALYWYRQSLGQGLEFLIYFQGNSAPDKSGLPSDRFSAERTGGSVSTLTIQRTQQEDSAVYLCASSPTVLAGVGEQFFGPGTRLTVL.

V usage is TRBV2 and J usage is TRBJ1-2; 11 positions match TRBD1. J gave up 4 bases and V 1 base, and 2 bases lay outside the gene matches. CDR1 and CDR2 from the germline V gene are SNHLY and FYNNEI. The CDR3 is 15 residues long. The CDR3 loop reads CASSEGTGGSYGYTF. CDR3 bases: TGTGCCAGCAGTGAAGGGACAGGGGGCTCCTATGGCTACACCTTC.

The CDR3 sequence is CASSLGGLGSHEQYF. As DNA, the CDR3 is TGTGCCAGCAGCTTAGGGGGACTAGGATCCCACGAGCAGTACTTC. The chain is built from TRBV7-9 and TRBJ2-7; 8 positions match TRBD2. The CDR3 covers 15 residues. Germline V gene lookup returns CDR1 SEHNR and CDR2 FQNEAQ (reference sequence). Trimming cost V 1 base and J 5 bases; bases outside gene matches: 7. The entire variable domain, with the rest obtained from reference TRBV7-9 and TRBJ2-7, is as follows: DTGVSQNPRHKITKRGQNVTFRCDPISEHNRLYWYRQTLGQGPEFLTYFQNEAQLEKSRLLSDRFSAERPKGSFSTLEIQRTEQGDSAMYLCASSLGGLGSHEQYFGPGTRLTVT.

This chain uses TRBV6-6 with TRBJ1-2, with 7 nucleotides matching TRBD1. Germline CDR1 and CDR2: MNHNY and SVGAGI (reference sequence). This CDR3 is 14 amino acids long. V lost 6 bases, J lost 5 bases, and 9 bases stayed unmatched. The CDR3 is CASSPGTVIYGYTF. In DNA, the CDR3 is TGTGCCAGCAGCCCAGGGACAGTGATATATGGCTACACCTTC.

This clone came up once. The chain recombines TRBV5-1 with TRBJ1-3; D is undetermined. V was cut by 0 bases and J by 0 bases, with 10 bases left in between. This CDR3 spans 16 amino acids. CDR1 SGHRS and CDR2 YFSETQ come from the germline V gene. CDR3 coding DNA: TGCGCCAGCAGCTTGGGGATCACAGTCTCTGGAAACACCATATATTTT. Translating it yields CASSLGITVSGNTIYF.

The J gene is TRBJ2-7, the V gene TRBV11-2; no clear D. Germline CDR1 reads SGHAT; CDR2 reads FQNNGV. V lost 5 bases, J lost 6 bases, and 11 bases lay in between. The CDR3 is made up of 12 amino acids. The CDR3 sequence: CASSLLPGEQYF. As DNA, the CDR3 is TGTGCCAGCAGCCTACTCCCGGGCGAGCAGTACTTC.

The gene calls are TRBV7-9 and TRBJ2-5; 8 bases match TRBD2. The CDR3 extends over 14 amino acids. Germline V lookup: CDR1 SEHNR, CDR2 FQNEAQ (reference sequence). Trimming cost V 4 bases and J 2 bases; bases outside gene matches: 3. Written as DNA, the CDR3 is TGTGCCAGCAGCTATACTAGCGGACAAGAGACCCAGTACTTC. This sequence encodes CASSYTSGQETQYF.

This chain links TRBV5-1 with TRBJ1-4, with TRBD1 matching 9 bases. CDR1 and CDR2 (germline): SGHRS, YFSETQ. V lost 4 bases to trimming and J lost 5 bases; unmatched junction nucleotides: 12. The CDR3 length is 17 residues. Written as DNA, the CDR3 is TGCGCCAGCAGCAATTTGGGGAGGACAGGGGCCAATGAAAAACTGTTTTTT. The encoded protein is CASSNLGRTGANEKLFF.

As regards this clone: Within the sample, other DNA sequences also encode this same CDR3. The V call is TRBV6-5, the J call TRBJ1-1, with D unclear. V shed 6 bases and J shed 2 bases, with 10 bases lying between them. In germline, CDR1 is MNHEY, CDR2 SVGAGI. There are 13 residues in the CDR3. The CDR3 DNA is TGTGCCAGCAGCCGGACGGATAACACTGAAGCTTTCTTT. This translates into CASSRTDNTEAFF.

This chain's CDR3 is CASNQRGSNYGYTF. In DNA form, the CDR3 reads TGTGCCAGCAACCAAAGGGGGAGCAACTATGGCTACACCTTC. The rearrangement links TRBV6-1 to TRBJ1-2, with D tentatively TRBD1 (6 bases). The ends were cut back, 7 bases at V and 2 bases at J, with 14 bases in the middle. The CDR3 contains 14 residues. Germline V gene data show CDR1 as MNHNS and CDR2 as SASEGT.

V and J are TRBV5-4 and TRBJ1-1, with 8 bases that match TRBD1. J gave up 0 bases and V 0 bases, and 1 base lay outside the gene matches. Germline values: CDR1 SGHNT, CDR2 YYREEE (reference sequence). The CDR3 runs 15 residues. The CDR3 sequence is CASSLATGVNTEAFF. The CDR3 bases are TGTGCCAGCAGCTTGGCGACAGGGGTGAACACTGAAGCTTTCTTT.

The chain couples TRBV7-2 to TRBJ2-1, with TRBD1 identical over 7 bases. This CDR3 is built from 13 residues. CDR1 is SGHTA and CDR2 is FQGNSA in the germline V gene. The trim removed 5 bases at V and 9 bases at J, leaving 7 bases unmatched. The CDR3 DNA reads TGTGCCAGCAGCGAACGACAGGGTACTGAGCAGTTCTTC. Its protein product is CASSERQGTEQFF.

This clone was found a few times. The chain couples TRBV19 to TRBJ1-2; D call uncertain. CDR3 length: 12 residues. Deletions cut 6 bases from V and 13 bases from J, with 18 bases between. Per the germline V gene, CDR1 is LNHDA and CDR2 is SQIVND (reference sequence). The CDR3 is CASSTPSPYPTF. In DNA form, the CDR3 reads TGTGCCAGTAGCACCCCCAGCCCCTATCCCACCTTC.

The chain joins TRBV30 to TRBJ2-3, with 8 bases lining up with TRBD1. The CDR3 covers 16 residues. J lost 2 bases, V lost 5 bases, and 12 bases had no gene match. Per germline, CDR1 GTSNPN and CDR2 SVGIG (reference sequence). CDR3 in DNA: TGTGCCTGGGGGGGGAGGACAGGGAGTACCACAGATACGCAGTATTTT. It yields the protein CAWGGRTGSTTDTQYF. The full variable domain, its missing parts supplied by reference TRBV30 and TRBJ2-3, is SQTIHQWPATLVQPVGSPLSLECTVEGTSNPNLYWYRQAAGRGLQLLFYSVGIGQISSEVPQNLSASRPQDRQFILSSKKLLLSDSGFYLCAWGGRTGSTTDTQYFGPGTRLTVL.

A word on this clone: The same CDR3 arises from other DNA sequences in this sample as well. The chain has TRBV30 and TRBJ1-3; TRBD1 aligns across 7 bases. The CDR3 totals 13 residues. The ends lost 2 bases at V and 4 bases at J; junction bases unmatched: 2. CDR1 and CDR2 from the germline V gene are GTSNPN and SVGIG (reference sequence). The CDR3 region is CAWSRDSGNTIYF. The CDR3 coding sequence is TGTGCCTGGAGTCGGGACAGCGGAAACACCATATATTTT.